This TCR beta chain appears in the sequencing data of a study of identical twins. This CDR3 has 14 amino acids. Germline-derived CDR1 and CDR2 are SGDLS and YYNGEE. Trimming cost V 4 bases and J 3 bases, with 13 bases left between them. In this sample, this clonotype turned up a few times. Template switching, a step in the protocol, added a universal primer site, and cDNA carried unique molecular identifiers. Via MiXCR, TCRdb re-called the 5' RACE reads, giving one row per CDR3 protein. The sample consists of about 340,000 distinct CDR3 sequences, around 12% of them appearing once. Healthy Caucasians were all of the donors. The same specimen was also included in a second study, on yellow fever vaccine responses in identical twins. That paper notes: The T cell response to vaccination in identical twins was reportedly partly convergent and partly personalized.

The receptor comes from a woman in her late teens or twenties in good health. This sequence joins TRBV9 and TRBJ1-1; D unresolved. Material: CD8+ T cells sorted from blood. The DNA for the CDR3 is TGTGCCAGCAGCCTCGGACCCAAGCACACTGAAGCTTTCTTT. Translating it yields CASSLGPKHTEAFF.